This T cell receptor beta chain is from a study of shared clonotypes between healthy human individuals. General observations from the study: Several donors shared 5% to 5.5% of their naive CD4 clonotypes. Naive subsets generally exceeded memory subsets in estimated richness. Clonotype sharing among the donors was expected to vary with sequencing depth.

V lost 1 base and J 2 bases, leaving 13 bases between the germline ends. Per germline, CDR1 SGHNT and CDR2 YYREEE (reference sequence). This CDR3 is built from 15 residues. In the case of this clone: Its antigen is unknown.

In the original analysis: Filtering was not the same, since immunoSEQ gave junction-only sequences without quality scores. The repertoire was sequenced with immunoSEQ multiplex PCR; TCRdb's copy has only in-frame clones and lacks some. For V, J and clone size, that table is used; D and trimming come from the DNA. The repertoire holds just over 2,000,000 clones, with roughly 95% as singletons. The gene calls are TRBV5-4 and TRBJ2-7; TRBD2 is a possible D gene (5 bases). Material: naive CD4+ T cells sorted from blood. Subset: CD45RA+ positively selected. This sequence originates from a man aged 18 to 35 in good health. The CDR3 nucleotides read TGTGCCAGCAGCTTGATGAGCGGCAAGCCCTACGAGCAGTACTTC. This sequence encodes CASSLMSGKPYEQYF.